This TCR beta chain is from a study of T cells in Graves' hyperthyroidism and ophthalmopathy. Findings and caveats of the study: Most clonotypes that expanded in the thyroid above 0.001 also showed up in blood.

TCR beta CDR3 sequences were amplified from RNA transcripts. HTBI primers were the set used in a first-round RT-PCR of the TCR CDR3. One entry per CDR3 protein, called by TCRdb with MiXCR from the multiplex PCR reads. The repertoire holds approximately 700,000 distinct CDR3 sequences, with over 40% as singletons. Trimming took off 0 bases at V and 4 bases at J, with 10 bases between the two ends. Germline V gene data show CDR1 as SGDLS and CDR2 as YYNGEE. The CDR3 loop spans 14 amino acids. This clonotype was recorded only once. The target antigen is unknown. This receptor was identified in an adult man with Graves' disease, either hyperthyroidism or ophthalmopathy (not recorded which). The chain links TRBV9 to TRBJ1-1; D gene uncertain. The sample taken for sequencing was peripheral blood or thyroid tissue (not recorded which). CDR3 region: CASSVEVGGTEAFF. CDR3 nucleotides: TGTGCCAGCAGCGTAGAAGTCGGCGGCACTGAAGCTTTCTTT.